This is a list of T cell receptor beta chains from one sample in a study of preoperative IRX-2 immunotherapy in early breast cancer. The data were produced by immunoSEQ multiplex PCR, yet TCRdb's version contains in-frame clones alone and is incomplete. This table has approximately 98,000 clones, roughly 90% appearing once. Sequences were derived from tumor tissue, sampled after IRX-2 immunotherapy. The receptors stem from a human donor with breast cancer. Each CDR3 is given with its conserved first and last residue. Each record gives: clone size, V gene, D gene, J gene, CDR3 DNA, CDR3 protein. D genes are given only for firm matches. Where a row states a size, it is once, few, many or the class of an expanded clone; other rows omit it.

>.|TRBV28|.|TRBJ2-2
TGTGCCAGCAGTTATGGGGGATCAGGAACCGGGGAGCTGTTTTTT
CASSYGGSGTGELFF
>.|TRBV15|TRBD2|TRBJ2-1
TGTGCCACCAGCAGAGATGGGAAAACTAGCGGGAGTGGGAATGAGCAGTTCTTC
CATSRDGKTSGSGNEQFF
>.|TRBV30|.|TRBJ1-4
TGTGCCTGGTCTGGGGGGCCCAATGAAAAACTGTTTTTT
CAWSGGPNEKLFF
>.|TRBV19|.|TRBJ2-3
TGTGCCAGTAGTATGAGGGGGGGGCGGACAGATACGCAGTATTTT
CASSMRGGRTDTQYF
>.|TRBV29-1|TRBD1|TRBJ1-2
TGCAGCGTTGATCGATCCCCGCCGGGACAGAATTATGGCTACACCTTC
CSVDRSPPGQNYGYTF
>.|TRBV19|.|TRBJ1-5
TGTGCCAGTAGGAAACAACAAGGTCAGCCCCAGCATTTT
CASRKQQGQPQHF
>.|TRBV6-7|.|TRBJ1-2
TGTGCCAGCAGTGCCGCCAGGGACCTCTATGGCTACACCTTC
CASSAARDLYGYTF
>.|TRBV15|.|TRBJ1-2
TGTGCCACCAGCTTGGGGGGCTCTAACTATGGCTACACCTTC
CATSLGGSNYGYTF
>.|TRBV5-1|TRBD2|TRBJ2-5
TGCGCCAGCAGCTTGGCCGTTACTAGCGGAGGGGGTGAGACCCAGTACTTC
CASSLAVTSGGGETQYF
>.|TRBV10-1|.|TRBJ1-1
TGCGCCAGCAGTGAGTCCCCCGCCAACACTGAAGCTTTCTTT
CASSESPANTEAFF
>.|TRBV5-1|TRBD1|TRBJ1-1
TGCGCCAGCAGCTTGTTGAGCGGCAGGGGGAAGAACACTGAAGCTTTCTTT
CASSLLSGRGKNTEAFF
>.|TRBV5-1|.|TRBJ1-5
TGCGCCAGCAGCTTGGTGGGGGGCGGTCAGCCCCAGCATTTT
CASSLVGGGQPQHF
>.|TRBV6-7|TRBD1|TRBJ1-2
TGTGCCAGCAGTTTGACAGGGCTCGATGGCTACACCTTC
CASSLTGLDGYTF
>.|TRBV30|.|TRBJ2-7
TGTGCCCCTTCCCCCCAGGGCATACCCTACGAGCAGTACTTC
CAPSPQGIPYEQYF
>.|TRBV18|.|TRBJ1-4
TGTGCCAGCTCACCGTCCCCAAACAGCATATGGCGGTTTTTT
CASSPSPNSIWRFF
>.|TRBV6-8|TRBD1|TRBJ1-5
TGTGCCAGCAGCCCGAAACAGGGGGGGATCAATCAGCCCCAGCATTTT
CASSPKQGGINQPQHF
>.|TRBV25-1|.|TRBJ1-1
TGTGCCAGCAGTGGGGACTGGTACACTGAAGCTTTCTTT
CASSGDWYTEAFF
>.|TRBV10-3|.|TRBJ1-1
TGTGCCATCAGTGAGTCTGGGGACACTGAAGCTTTCTTT
CAISESGDTEAFF
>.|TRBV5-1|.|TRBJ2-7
TGCGCCAGCAGCCCAGGAGGAGGGGCCTACGAGCAGTACTTC
CASSPGGGAYEQYF
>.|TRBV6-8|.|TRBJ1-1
TGTGCCAGCAGTATACTAGGACAAAAGAACACTGAAGCTTTCTTT
CASSILGQKNTEAFF
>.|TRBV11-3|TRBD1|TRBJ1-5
TGTGCCAGCAGCTTAGGCGGCAGGGGGGTCAATCAGCCCCAGCATTTT
CASSLGGRGVNQPQHF
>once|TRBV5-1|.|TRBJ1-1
TGCGCCAGCAGCTTGTCCACAGCCTTAAACACTGAAGCTTTCTTT
CASSLSTALNTEAFF
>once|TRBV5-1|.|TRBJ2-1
TGCGCCAGCAGCATGATGGCACCCGACAATGAGCAGTTCTTC
CASSMMAPDNEQFF
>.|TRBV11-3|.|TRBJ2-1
TGTGCCAGCAGCCAGGGCCCCACGAGGAATGAGCAGTTCTTC
CASSQGPTRNEQFF
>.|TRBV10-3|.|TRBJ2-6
TGTGCCATCAGTGAGGACTTAATTAGAAGGTCTGGGGCCAACGTCCTGACTTTC
CAISEDLIRRSGANVLTF
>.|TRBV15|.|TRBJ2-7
TGTGCCACCAGCAGAGATCGGGCTAGCCCCTCCTACGAGCAGTACTTC
CATSRDRASPSYEQYF
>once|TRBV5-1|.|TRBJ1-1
TGCGCCAGTAGGAGACAGCTAGAGAACACTGAAGCTTTCTTT
CASRRQLENTEAFF
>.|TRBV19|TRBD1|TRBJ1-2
TGTGCCAGTAGTAGGACAGGGTTTGAAGATGGCTACACCTTC
CASSRTGFEDGYTF
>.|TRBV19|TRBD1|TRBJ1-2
TGTGCCAGTAGTATAGGAGGGACAGGATTCTATGGCTACACCTTC
CASSIGGTGFYGYTF
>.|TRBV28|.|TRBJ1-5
TGTGCCAGCAATCCACCGGGACTGACTAATCAGCCCCAGCATTTT
CASNPPGLTNQPQHF
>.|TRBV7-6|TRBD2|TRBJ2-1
TGTGCCAGCAGCCCCCTCGGACTAGCGGGAGGGCGCGATGAGCAGTTCTTC
CASSPLGLAGGRDEQFF
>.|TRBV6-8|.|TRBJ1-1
TGTGCCAGCAGCCGGCCGGAGGGCACTGAAGCTTTCTTT
CASSRPEGTEAFF
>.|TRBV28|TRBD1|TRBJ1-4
TGTGCCAGCAGATCCGGGACAGGGGGTGAAAAACTGTTTTTT
CASRSGTGGEKLFF
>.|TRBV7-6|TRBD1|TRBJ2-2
TGTGCCAGCAGCTTAGGACAGGGGGCCGGGGAGCTGTTTTTT
CASSLGQGAGELFF
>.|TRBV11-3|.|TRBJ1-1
TGTGCCAGCAGCCAACGGCGCGGGGGGAACACTGAAGCTTTCTTT
CASSQRRGGNTEAFF
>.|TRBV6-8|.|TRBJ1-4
TGTGCCAGCAGTTACAGGTTGAGGGGTGAAAAACTGTTTTTT
CASSYRLRGEKLFF
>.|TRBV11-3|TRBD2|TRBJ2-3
TGTGCCAGCAGTTTGGGAGGGTTTAGCACAGATACGCAGTATTTT
CASSLGGFSTDTQYF